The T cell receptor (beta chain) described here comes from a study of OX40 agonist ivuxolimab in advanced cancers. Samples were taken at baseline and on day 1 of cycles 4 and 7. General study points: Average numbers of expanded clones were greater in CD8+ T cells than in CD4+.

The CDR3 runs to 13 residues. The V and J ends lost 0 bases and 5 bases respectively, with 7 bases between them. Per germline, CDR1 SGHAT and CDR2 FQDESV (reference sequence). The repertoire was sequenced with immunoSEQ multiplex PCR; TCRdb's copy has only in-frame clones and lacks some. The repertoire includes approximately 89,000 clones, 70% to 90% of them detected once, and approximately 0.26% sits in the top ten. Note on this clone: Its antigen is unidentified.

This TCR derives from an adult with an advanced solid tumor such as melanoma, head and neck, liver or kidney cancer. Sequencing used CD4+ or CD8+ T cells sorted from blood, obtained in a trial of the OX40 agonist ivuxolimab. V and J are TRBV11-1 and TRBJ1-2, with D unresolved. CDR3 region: CASSLAGSYGYTF. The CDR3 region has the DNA TGTGCCAGCAGCTTAGCAGGGAGTTATGGCTACACCTTC.